The 27 T cell receptor beta chains in this list originate from one sample, sequenced in a study of Ad26.COV2.S vaccination and SARS-CoV-2 variants. The treatment: approximately 18 received Ad26.COV2.S at low or high dose, single or two shots; roughly five received placebo; per-sample allocation not given. The samples date from day 63 after the first vaccine or placebo injection. Assay: immunoSEQ multiplex PCR; the TCRdb copy retains only in-frame clones and omits some. The table includes about 350,000 clones, about 87% detected once. Sequences were derived from peripheral blood, sampled in a trial of Ad26.COV2.S vaccine versus placebo. The receptors derive from a person aged 18 to 59 who received the Ad26.COV2.S COVID-19 vaccine or a placebo.

V is TRBV28 and J is TRBJ1-2; D call uncertain. The germline V gene has CDR1 MDHEN and CDR2 SYDVKM. Trimming shortened V by 7 bases and J by 4 bases, and 13 bases separated the two germline ends. The CDR3 length is 13 residues. CDR3 bases: TGTGCCAGCATCTCAGAGGCCGGCTATGGCTACACCTTC. It yields the protein CASISEAGYGYTF.

The chain joins TRBV7-9 to TRBJ2-2; D remains unclear. Germline V lookup: CDR1 SEHNR, CDR2 FQNEAQ (reference sequence). This CDR3 is built from 15 residues. V was cut by 1 base and J by 0 bases, with 6 bases left in between. CDR3 sequence: CASSLVVSNTGELFF. In nucleotides, the CDR3 is TGTGCCAGCAGCTTAGTTGTCTCGAACACCGGGGAGCTGTTTTTT. Using reference TRBV7-9 and TRBJ2-2 for the parts outside the CDR3, the full variable domain is DTGVSQNPRHKITKRGQNVTFRCDPISEHNRLYWYRQTLGQGPEFLTYFQNEAQLEKSRLLSDRFSAERPKGSFSTLEIQRTEQGDSAMYLCASSLVVSNTGELFFGEGSRLTVL.

The V gene is TRBV25-1, the J gene TRBJ2-1; no firm D call. The V end lost 3 bases, the J end lost 2 bases, and 8 bases lay between the germline ends. CDR3 length: 14 residues. Germline values: CDR1 MGHDK, CDR2 SYGVNS. Here the CDR3 DNA reads TGTGCCAGCAGTGACCCCCCCACCTACAATGAGCAGTTCTTC. Encoded protein: CASSDPPTYNEQFF.

This rearrangement joins TRBV5-6 to TRBJ2-5; the match to TRBD2 covers 7 bases. The junction had 10 bases not matched to a gene; V was cut back by 0 bases and J by 5 bases. The length of the CDR3 is 16 residues. Germline assignment: CDR1 SGHDT and CDR2 YYEEEE. CDR3 amino acids: CASSLVSAGAWETQYF. The CDR3 nucleotides are TGTGCCAGCAGCTTGGTCTCGGCGGGAGCCTGGGAGACCCAGTACTTC.

The chain joins TRBV4-3 to TRBJ2-2, with 7 bases identical to TRBD1. V was pared by 4 bases and J by 6 bases, with 5 bases of the junction left unmatched. The CDR3 covers 14 residues. Germline V gives CDR1 LGHNA, CDR2 YSLEER. Here the CDR3 reads CASSLRQGPGELFF. DNA of the CDR3: TGCGCCAGCAGCCTACGACAGGGTCCCGGGGAGCTGTTTTTT.

V usage is TRBV6-5 and J usage is TRBJ1-5, with 10 bases identical to TRBD1. Per germline, CDR1 MNHEY and CDR2 SVGAGI. Unmatched junction bases numbered 10, after V lost 5 bases and J lost 9 bases. This CDR3 region has 15 residues. The CDR3 DNA sequence: TGTGCCAGCAGTACCGCCGGACAGGGGGTGAGGCCCCAGCATTTT. This sequence encodes CASSTAGQGVRPQHF.

The table lists this clone with a count of one. The CDR3 loop is CASSARQWGGTAYEQYF. The DNA for the CDR3 is TGTGCCAGCAGTGCCCGACAGTGGGGGGGTACGGCCTACGAGCAGTACTTC. The V call is TRBV25-1, the J call TRBJ2-7; 7 positions match TRBD2. The V gene end was trimmed by 4 bases and the J gene end by 2 bases; junction bases not matched to a gene: 14. This CDR3 region has 17 residues. Germline-derived CDR1 and CDR2 are MGHDK and SYGVNS.

The V and J genes are TRBV2 and TRBJ2-2, with no clear D. V was trimmed by 6 bases and J by 4 bases, leaving 12 bases between them. Germline V lookup: CDR1 SNHLY, CDR2 FYNNEI. The CDR3 sequence is 14 residues long. In nucleotides, the CDR3 is TGTGCCAGCAGGAGAACAGCCTCCACCGGGGAGCTGTTTTTT. Residues: CASRRTASTGELFF. Filled out from reference TRBV2 and TRBJ2-2, the complete variable domain reads EPEVTQTPSHQVTQMGQEVILRCVPISNHLYFYWYRQILGQKVEFLVSFYNNEISEKSEIFDDQFSVERPDGSNFTLKIRSTKLEDSAMYFCASRRTASTGELFFGEGSRLTVL.

Concerning this clone itself: Other DNA sequences within the sample encode an identical CDR3. The rearrangement links TRBV30 to TRBJ1-1; D is perhaps TRBD1 (5 bases). CDR1 is GTSNPN and CDR2 is SVGIG in the germline V gene (reference sequence). The CDR3 loop spans 12 amino acids. Trimming stripped 2 bases from V and 4 bases from J, with 8 bases between. CDR3 protein: CAWSLRGTEAFF. The CDR3 DNA follows: TGTGCCTGGAGTCTGAGGGGCACTGAAGCTTTCTTT.

The gene calls are TRBV27 and TRBJ2-3, with D possibly TRBD2 on 5 matching bases. Trimming removed 4 bases from V and 0 bases from J, with 17 bases in between. The germline gives CDR1 MNHEY, CDR2 SMNVEV (reference sequence). The CDR3 is made up of 17 amino acids. CDR3 amino acids: CASSSKLTGISTDTQYF. The CDR3 region has the DNA TGTGCCAGCAGTTCTAAATTAACCGGGATTAGCACAGATACGCAGTATTTT.

This sequence joins TRBV27 and TRBJ1-1; D remains unclear. V was cut by 3 bases and J by 8 bases, with 7 bases left in between. The CDR3 extends over 11 amino acids. Germline CDR1 reads MNHEY; CDR2 reads SMNVEV (reference sequence). CDR3 nucleotide sequence: TGTGCCAGCAGTTTTGGCAGAGAAGCTTTCTTT. Translated: CASSFGREAFF.

The J gene is TRBJ1-5, the V gene TRBV6-1, with a weak D call TRBD1 (5 bases). This CDR3 region has 18 residues. Germline CDR1 reads MNHNS; CDR2 reads SASEGT. Trimming shortened V by 2 bases and J by 7 bases, and 24 bases separated the two germline ends. The CDR3 loop reads CASSESRSGDSYLQPQHF. CDR3 coding DNA: TGTGCCAGCAGTGAAAGCCGGTCGGGGGATTCATATCTGCAGCCCCAGCATTTT.

V gene TRBV30 combines with J gene TRBJ2-7; weak D call: TRBD2 (6 bases). This CDR3 is 15 amino acids long. Germline assignment: CDR1 GTSNPN and CDR2 SVGIG (reference sequence). V gave up 1 base and J gave up 0 bases, with 13 bases separating them. The CDR3 is CAWSDLSGPSYEQYF. Here the CDR3 DNA reads TGTGCCTGGAGTGACCTGAGCGGGCCCTCCTACGAGCAGTACTTC.

V and J are TRBV21-1 and TRBJ1-2; the table's D call of TRBD1 was not tested on the DNA. TRBV21-1 is tagged as a pseudogene. CDR3 size: 13 residues. In DNA, the CDR3 is TGTGCCAGCAGCAACGACAGGGGAAGTGGCTACACCTTC. Its translation is CASSNDRGSGYTF.

This rearrangement joins TRBV7-9 to TRBJ1-3; D not resolved. The V gene lost 1 base and the J gene lost 6 bases, with 10 bases spanning the gap. The CDR3 spans 14 residues. Germline assignment: CDR1 SEHNR and CDR2 FQNEAQ (reference sequence). The CDR3 DNA reads TGTGCCAGCAGCTTAGGGCCCACGTTAAACACCATATATTTT. This sequence encodes CASSLGPTLNTIYF.

The V and J genes are TRBV27 and TRBJ1-3; D ambiguous. Per germline, CDR1 MNHEY and CDR2 SMNVEV (reference sequence). V was trimmed by 2 bases and J by 0 bases, leaving 11 bases between them. The CDR3 is made up of 16 amino acids. The CDR3 sequence is CASSLGRGNSGNTIYF. For the CDR3, the DNA is TGTGCCAGCAGTTTAGGTCGGGGTAACTCTGGAAACACCATATATTTT.

This clone is medium-sized within its sample. This sequence joins TRBV9 and TRBJ2-5, with 8 positions matching TRBD1. Per germline, CDR1 SGDLS and CDR2 YYNGEE. The length of the CDR3 is 17 residues. After removal of 0 bases from V and 2 bases from J, the junction contained 9 bases not matched to a gene. In DNA form, the CDR3 reads TGTGCCAGCAGCGTAGACGACAGGGGTTGGGATCAAGAGACCCAGTACTTC. The encoded protein is CASSVDDRGWDQETQYF.

This clone appeared once. The chain carries TRBV30 and TRBJ1-2; no definite D call. V lost 3 bases and J lost 3, with 14 bases in between. The CDR3 runs 14 residues. Germline CDR1 and CDR2: GTSNPN and SVGIG (reference sequence). The CDR3 loop is CAWSHPAWDYGYTF. CDR3 DNA: TGTGCCTGGAGCCATCCTGCCTGGGACTATGGCTACACCTTC.

This clone is a singleton in its sample. The chain joins TRBV30 to TRBJ1-2; D unclear. CDR3 size: 11 residues. From germline, CDR1 is GTSNPN and CDR2 SVGIG (reference sequence). Trimming stripped 6 bases from V and 4 bases from J, with 9 bases between. CDR3 DNA sequence: TGTGCCTGTGTACTCATCTATGGCTACACCTTC. Translation gives CACVLIYGYTF.

CDR3 protein: CASSLRGVRYNEQFF. The CDR3 DNA is TGTGCCAGCAGTTTAAGGGGGGTGCGCTACAATGAGCAGTTCTTC. The chain recombines TRBV6-5 with TRBJ2-1; D possibly matches TRBD1 or TRBD2 (6 bases each). The CDR3 totals 15 residues. V lost 4 bases, J lost 3 bases, and 13 bases lay in between. The V gene's germline CDR1 is MNHEY and CDR2 SVGAGI.

The chain employs TRBV12-5 and TRBJ1-5; perhaps TRBD1 as D (5 bases). Germline CDR1 LGHNT, CDR2 FRNRAP. Trimming left V 1 base short and J 2 bases short, with 9 bases between. There are 15 residues in the CDR3. CDR3 region: CASGLGREGNQPQHF. In nucleotides, the CDR3 is TGTGCTAGTGGTTTGGGCAGGGAAGGCAATCAGCCCCAGCATTTT. The entire variable domain, with the rest obtained from reference TRBV12-5 and TRBJ1-5, is as follows: DARVTQTPRHKVTEMGQEVTMRCQPILGHNTVFWYRQTMMQGLELLAYFRNRAPLDDSGMPKDRFSAEMPDATLATLKIQPSEPRDSAVYFCASGLGREGNQPQHFGDGTRLSIL.

In regard to this clone: A junction boundary mismatches the germline segment, possibly from a read error. The rearrangement joins TRBV19 to TRBJ1-2, with D possibly matching TRBD1 (6 bases). Germline-derived CDR1 and CDR2 are LNHDA and SQIVND (reference sequence). This CDR3 is built from 16 residues. DNA for the CDR3: TGTGCCAGTAGTATTCGTGGGGGCGCGAGTTACTACGGCTACACCTTC. As protein: CASSIRGGASYYGYTF.

This sequence joins TRBV6-4 and TRBJ2-1; 10 bases agree with TRBD1. Trimming cost V 5 bases and J 6 bases; bases outside gene matches: 10. The CDR3 is made up of 16 amino acids. Germline V gene lookup returns CDR1 MRHNA and CDR2 SNTAGT. The CDR3 spells CASSRWTGGVGNEQFF. Here the CDR3 DNA reads TGTGCCAGCAGTAGATGGACAGGGGGTGTCGGCAATGAGCAGTTCTTC.

The genes are TRBV3-1 (or the pseudogene TRBV3-2) and TRBJ1-1; 9 bases are shared with TRBD1. CDR1 is LGHDT, CDR2 YNNKEL, per germline (reference sequence). The V and J ends lost 4 bases and 4 bases, in that order; junction bases with no gene match: 16. The CDR3 is made up of 18 amino acids. The CDR3 DNA follows: TGTGCCAGCAGCCGTCTACCATCCGGGACAGGGATTGGCACTGAAGCTTTCTTT. Translated: CASSRLPSGTGIGTEAFF.

This sequence joins TRBV5-5 and TRBJ2-5; possible D gene TRBD2, 5 bases. Trimming removed 3 bases from V and 5 bases from J, with 11 bases in between. This CDR3 contains 13 residues. Germline loops: CDR1 SGHKS, CDR2 YYEKEE (reference sequence). The CDR3 DNA reads TGTGCCAGCAGCTCCGGGTCGGGGGAGACCCAGTACTTC. Amino acid sequence: CASSSGSGETQYF.

The chain uses TRBV7-2 and TRBJ2-7; the D is unclear. Trimming pared 1 base from V and 4 bases from J, leaving 8 bases between. The germline V gene has CDR1 SGHTA and CDR2 FQGNSA. The CDR3 is made up of 13 amino acids. This chain's CDR3 is CASSLVAGYEQYF. In DNA form, the CDR3 reads TGTGCCAGCAGCTTAGTGGCAGGTTACGAGCAGTACTTC. Complete variable domain (other parts from reference TRBV7-2 and TRBJ2-7): GAGVSQSPSNKVTEKGKDVELRCDPISGHTALYWYRQSLGQGLEFLIYFQGNSAPDKSGLPSDRFSAERTGGSVSTLTIQRTQQEDSAVYLCASSLVAGYEQYFGPGTRLTVT.

As to this clone: Different DNA sequences within this sample yield the same CDR3. The chain is built from TRBV29-1 and TRBJ2-7; maybe TRBD1 (6 bases). The CDR3 is made up of 12 amino acids. Germline V lookup: CDR1 SQVTM, CDR2 ANQGSEA. V lost 6 bases and J lost 2, with 11 bases in between. The CDR3, as DNA: TGCAGCGTGGAAACAGGGACCTACGAGCAGTACTTC. It encodes CSVETGTYEQYF.